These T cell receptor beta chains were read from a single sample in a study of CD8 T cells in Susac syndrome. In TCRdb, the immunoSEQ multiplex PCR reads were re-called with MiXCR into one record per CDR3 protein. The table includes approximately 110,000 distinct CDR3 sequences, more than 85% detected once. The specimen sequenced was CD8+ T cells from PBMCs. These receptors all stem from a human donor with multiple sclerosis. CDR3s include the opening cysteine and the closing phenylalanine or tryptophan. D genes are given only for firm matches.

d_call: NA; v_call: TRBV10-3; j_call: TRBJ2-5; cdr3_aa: CAISEPRSSETQYF; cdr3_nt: TGTGCCATCAGTGAGCCACGGTCGTCGGAGACCCAGTACTTC
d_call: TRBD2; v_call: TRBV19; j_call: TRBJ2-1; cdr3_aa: CASSTSGSNEQFF; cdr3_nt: TGTGCCAGTAGCACTAGCGGGAGTAATGAGCAGTTCTTC
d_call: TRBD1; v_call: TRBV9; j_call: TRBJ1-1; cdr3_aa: CASSAGPGGMNTEAFF; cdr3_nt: TGTGCCAGCAGCGCCGGGCCAGGGGGTATGAACACTGAAGCTTTCTTT
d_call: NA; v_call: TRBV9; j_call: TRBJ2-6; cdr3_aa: CASSVSVSGANVLTF; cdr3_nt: TGTGCCAGCAGCGTATCGGTCTCTGGGGCCAACGTCCTGACTTTC
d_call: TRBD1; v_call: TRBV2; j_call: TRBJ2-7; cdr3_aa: CASSGTRTGGVYEQYF; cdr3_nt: TGTGCCAGCAGTGGGACACGGACAGGGGGCGTCTACGAGCAGTACTTC
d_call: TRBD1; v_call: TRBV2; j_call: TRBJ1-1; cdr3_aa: CASRRDSSLNTEAFF; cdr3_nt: TGTGCCAGCAGGCGGGACAGCTCACTGAACACTGAAGCTTTCTTT
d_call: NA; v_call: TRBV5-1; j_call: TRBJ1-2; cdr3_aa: CASSLSSGDGYTF; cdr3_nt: TGCGCCAGCAGCTTGTCTTCAGGGGATGGCTACACCTTC
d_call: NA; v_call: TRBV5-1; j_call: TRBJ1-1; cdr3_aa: CASFEIRAEAFF; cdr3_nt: TGCGCCAGCTTTGAGATTAGAGCAGAAGCTTTCTTT
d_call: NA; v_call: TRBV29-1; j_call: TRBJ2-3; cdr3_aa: CSVEAGKGAQYF; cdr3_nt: TGCAGCGTTGAGGCCGGGAAAGGGGCGCAGTATTTT
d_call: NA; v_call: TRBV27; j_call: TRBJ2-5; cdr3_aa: CASRPDPYRLEETQYF; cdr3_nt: TGTGCCAGCAGACCCGACCCATATAGGTTGGAAGAGACCCAGTACTTC
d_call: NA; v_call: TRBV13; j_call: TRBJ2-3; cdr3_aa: CASSSNLQGITDTQYF; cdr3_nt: TGTGCCAGCAGCTCCAATCTGCAGGGGATTACAGATACGCAGTATTTT
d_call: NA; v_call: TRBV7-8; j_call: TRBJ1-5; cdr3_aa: CASSFRSARNQPQHF; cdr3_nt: TGTGCCAGCAGCTTTCGCTCAGCCAGAAATCAGCCCCAGCATTTT
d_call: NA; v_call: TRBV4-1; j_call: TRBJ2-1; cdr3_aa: CASSHRLVNEQFF; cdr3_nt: TGCGCCAGCAGCCACCGCCTAGTAAATGAGCAGTTCTTC
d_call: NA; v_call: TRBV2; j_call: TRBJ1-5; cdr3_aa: CASRLQGEGSNQPQHF; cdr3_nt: TGTGCCAGCAGGTTACAAGGGGAAGGGAGCAATCAGCCCCAGCATTTT